The 29 T cell receptor beta chains below come from one sample, sequenced in a study of post-analysis software for immune sequencing data. Study-wide results and limits: TRBV segments more frequent in patients than in controls numbered roughly five and included TRBV5-6, TRBV5-1 and TRBV20-1.

Unique molecular identifiers had been added to the TCR beta cDNA libraries. In TCRdb, the PCR reads were re-called with MiXCR into one record per CDR3 protein. The profile shows about 680,000 distinct CDR3 sequences, 59% of them singletons. Their antigens remain unidentified. Input material: blood. The source is a girl aged 2 to 9 with multiple sclerosis.

This sequence joins TRBV12-3 or TRBV12-4 and TRBJ2-7; 8 bases are a match to TRBD1. The CDR3 extends over 13 amino acids. V trimming: 6 bases; J trimming: 1 base; junction bases outside the gene matches: 2. In nucleotides, the CDR3 is TGTGCCAGCAGGGGACAGGTTTCCTACGAGCAGTACTTC. This codes for CASRGQVSYEQYF.

This clonotype has just a few counts. V and J are TRBV7-2 and TRBJ2-5; D call uncertain. The V gene lost 7 bases and the J gene lost 5 bases, with 14 bases spanning the gap. The CDR3 length is 13 residues. CDR1 is SGHTA, CDR2 FQGNSA, per germline. CDR3 DNA: TGTGCCAGCAAGCGATCAGTAGGGGAGACCCAGTACTTC. Protein: CASKRSVGETQYF.

This chain links TRBV5-1 with TRBJ2-2; 8 nucleotides agree with TRBD1. J was trimmed by 1 base and V by 4 bases; bases with no gene match: 3. The CDR3 contains 15 residues. CDR1 and CDR2 from the germline V gene are SGHRS and YFSETQ. CDR3 residues: CASSRTGQNTGELFF. Here the CDR3 DNA reads TGCGCCAGCAGCCGGACAGGGCAGAACACCGGGGAGCTGTTTTTT. Using reference TRBV5-1 and TRBJ2-2 for the parts outside the CDR3, the full variable domain is KAGVTQTPRYLIKTRGQQVTLSCSPISGHRSVSWYQQTPGQGLQFLFEYFSETQRNKGNFPGRFSGRQFSNSRSEMNVSTLELGDSALYLCASSRTGQNTGELFFGEGSRLTVL.

The V and J genes are TRBV5-6 and TRBJ2-7; TRBD1 or TRBD2 may be the D gene (5 bases each). The CDR3 consists of 12 residues. V was trimmed by 3 bases and J by 7 bases, leaving 11 bases between them. In germline, CDR1 is SGHDT, CDR2 YYEEEE. The chain's CDR3 is CASSSGHLEQYF. The CDR3, as DNA: TGTGCCAGCAGCTCGGGGCACCTGGAGCAGTACTTC.

The chain has TRBV4-3 and TRBJ2-3, with a tentative D call TRBD2 (5 bases). V shed 2 bases and J shed 2 bases, with 11 bases lying between them. CDR1 and CDR2 from the germline V gene are LGHNA and YSLEER. This CDR3 is 15 amino acids long. The CDR3 reads CASSQRGIPTDTQYF. CDR3 nucleotide sequence: TGCGCCAGCAGCCAAAGAGGGATACCCACAGATACGCAGTATTTT.

This clonotype has only one observation. The genes are TRBV20-1 and TRBJ1-4, with a tentative D call TRBD1 (6 bases). Germline CDR1 and CDR2: DFQATT and SNEGSKA (reference sequence). This CDR3 comprises 14 residues. V was cut by 5 bases and J by 0 bases, with 10 bases left in between. CDR3 in amino acids: CSAATGTTNEKLFF. For the CDR3, the DNA is TGCAGTGCTGCCACAGGGACAACTAATGAAAAACTGTTTTTT.

This sequence joins TRBV21-1 and TRBJ1-1. TRBV21-1 corresponds to a pseudogene. The CDR3 totals 16 residues. In DNA, the CDR3 is TGTGCCAGCAGCAAAGGAGGCAGGGTTATTAACCTAGAAGCTTTCTTT. Amino acids: CASSKGGRVINLEAFF.

This clonotype was picked up a small number of times. The chain recombines TRBV7-8 with TRBJ1-1; a weak D match, TRBD1 (6 bases). The CDR3 sequence is 15 residues long. Trimming took off 2 bases at V and 4 bases at J, with 14 bases between the two ends. Germline CDR1 SGHVS, CDR2 FQNEAQ. The CDR3 sequence is CASSLSLGASTEAFF. As DNA, the CDR3 is TGTGCCAGCAGCTTAAGTCTGGGGGCGAGCACTGAAGCTTTCTTT.

This rearrangement joins TRBV20-1 to TRBJ2-4, with D possibly being TRBD1 (6 bases). CDR1 is DFQATT, CDR2 SNEGSKA, per germline (reference sequence). CDR3 length equals 14 residues. Trimming pared 6 bases from V and 13 bases from J, leaving 25 bases between. The CDR3 DNA sequence: TGCAGTGCCACCCGGGACAACTATCCTACGAAGCAGTACTTC. It is translated as CSATRDNYPTKQYF.

With regard to this clonotype: An end of the junction differs from the germline gene, which may be a read error. The CDR3 reads CASSEGTAIYNKQFF. CDR3 nucleotides: TGCGCCAGCAGTGAGGGGACAGCAATCTACAATAAGCAGTTCTTC. This chain uses TRBV10-2 with TRBJ2-1; 7 bases match TRBD1. Germline V gene sequence: CDR1 WSHSY, CDR2 SAAADI. This CDR3 is built from 15 residues.

The rearrangement uses TRBV5-6 and TRBJ2-3; D possibly corresponds to TRBD1 (6 bases). V was trimmed by 4 bases and J by 0 bases, leaving 12 bases between them. The germline CDR1 and CDR2 sequences are SGHDT and YYEEEE. This CDR3 region has 15 residues. The CDR3 loop reads CASSAPTGSTDTQYF. CDR3 bases: TGTGCCAGCAGCGCCCCCACAGGGAGCACAGATACGCAGTATTTT.

A word on this clonotype: Sequence at one end of the junction differs from germline and may be a read error. This chain connects TRBV5-1 to TRBJ1-1; 7 bases map to TRBD1. This CDR3 region has 14 residues. Looked up from germline, CDR1 is SGHRS and CDR2 is YFSETQ. The chain's CDR3 is CANSFRQGNTEAFF. The CDR3 DNA is TGCGCCAACAGCTTCCGACAGGGAAACACTGAAGCTTTCTTT.

This sequence joins TRBV7-2 and TRBJ2-3, with TRBD1 as a possible D gene (5 bases). CDR1 SGHTA and CDR2 FQGNSA come from the germline V gene. V was shortened by 1 base and J by 10 bases, with 12 bases between the two germline ends. The CDR3 length is 13 residues. The CDR3 protein is CASSLVEQGAQYF. The CDR3 DNA reads TGTGCCAGCAGCTTAGTAGAGCAGGGCGCGCAGTATTTT.

The rearrangement joins TRBV6-6 to TRBJ2-2; D gene unclear. Between the trimmed V and J ends, which lost 2 bases and 7 bases, there was a span of 14 bases. CDR3 length: 15 amino acids. Germline assignment: CDR1 MNHNY and CDR2 SVGAGI (reference sequence). CDR3 coding DNA: TGTGCCAGCAGTTACGGGCTTGAGTCGGGCGGGGAGCTGTTTTTT. Its protein is CASSYGLESGGELFF.

V usage is TRBV21-1 and J usage is TRBJ2-5; the table's D gene call, TRBD1, was not cross checked with the DNA. The DNA end favors TRBJ2-4, so the J call may be wrong. TRBV21-1 is classified as a pseudogene. The CDR3 runs to 15 residues. The CDR3 DNA follows: TGTGCCAGGAACCCGGGACAGGGGGCGCAGCGCATTCAGTACTTC. Translation: CARNPGQGAQRIQYF.

CDR3 amino acids: CASSPSSGLGETQYF. The CDR3 DNA reads TGTGCCAGCAGCCCATCCTCAGGACTTGGGGAGACCCAGTACTTC. The J gene is TRBJ2-5, the V gene TRBV7-2, with D perhaps TRBD2 (5 bases). Per germline, CDR1 SGHTA and CDR2 FQGNSA. CDR3 length equals 15 residues. Trimming removed 5 bases at V and 5 bases at J, with 18 bases between. The full variable domain, rest sourced from reference TRBV7-2 and TRBJ2-5, is GAGVSQSPSNKVTEKGKDVELRCDPISGHTALYWYRQSLGQGLEFLIYFQGNSAPDKSGLPSDRFSAERTGGSVSTLTIQRTQQEDSAVYLCASSPSSGLGETQYFGPGTRLLVL.

This clonotype has more than one count but fewer than ten. The V and J genes are TRBV6-5 and TRBJ2-5; no firm D call. The CDR3 length is 14 residues. V shed 8 bases and J shed 1 base, with 14 bases lying between them. Germline lookup yields CDR1 MNHEY and CDR2 SVGAGI. The CDR3 DNA follows: TGTGCCAGCCTCACCAGGTCCTTCCAAGAGACCCAGTACTTC. Translated: CASLTRSFQETQYF.

The sample holds a few counts of this clonotype. Here the CDR3 reads CASTWGGSNTEAFF. CDR3 nucleotide sequence: TGTGCCAGCACCTGGGGGGGATCGAACACTGAAGCTTTCTTT. The chain recombines TRBV12-3 or TRBV12-4 with TRBJ1-1, with D maybe TRBD1 (5 bases). The V end was cut by 7 bases, the J end by 1 base, with 13 bases between. The CDR3 contains 14 residues.

This clonotype was seen only a few times. The chain combines TRBV20-1 with TRBJ2-5, with 8 bases fitting TRBD1. Germline assignment: CDR1 DFQATT and CDR2 SNEGSKA (reference sequence). CDR3 length: 13 amino acids. The trim removed 6 bases at V and 4 bases at J, leaving 7 bases unmatched. CDR3 bases: TGCAGTGCCGCGGGGACAGGACGAGAGACCCAGTACTTC. It codes for CSAAGTGRETQYF.

This clonotype was detected a few times. The V call is TRBV15, the J call TRBJ2-1; D may be TRBD1 or TRBD2 (5 bases each). Trimming took off 0 bases at V and 6 bases at J, with 12 bases between the two ends. CDR3 size: 15 residues. CDR1 and CDR2 from the germline V gene are LNHNV and YYDKDF (reference sequence). CDR3 DNA sequence: TGTGCCACCAGCAGAGATCTAGCAGGGCGCAATGAGCAGTTCTTC. Amino acids: CATSRDLAGRNEQFF.

This clonotype has just a few counts. V is TRBV18 and J is TRBJ1-1, with a tentative D call TRBD1 (5 bases). This CDR3 spans 14 amino acids. In germline, CDR1 is KGHSH, CDR2 LQKENI. V lost 4 bases to trimming and J lost 1 base, with 10 bases between them. CDR3 coding DNA: TGTGCCAGCTCACTAGAGGACAAGAACACTGAAGCTTTCTTT. Translation gives CASSLEDKNTEAFF.

This chain connects TRBV4-1 to TRBJ2-1; TRBD2 is a possible D gene (6 bases). The ends were cut back, 10 bases at V and 10 bases at J, with 17 bases in the middle. This CDR3 is built from 12 residues. CDR1 and CDR2 (germline): MGHRA, YSYEKL. This chain's CDR3 is CATMGVAGEQFF. In DNA, the CDR3 is TGCGCCACCATGGGGGTGGCGGGAGAGCAGTTCTTC.

The chain uses TRBV12-3 or TRBV12-4 and TRBJ2-5; 7 nucleotides agree with TRBD2. V shed 3 bases and J 7 bases; nucleotides not matched to a gene: 8. The length of the CDR3 is 14 residues. This chain's CDR3 is CASSFGTIWGTQYF. The DNA for the CDR3 is TGTGCCAGCAGTTTTGGGACTATCTGGGGGACCCAGTACTTC.

This clonotype has just a few counts. The V call is TRBV12-3 or TRBV12-4, the J call TRBJ2-5; 7 bases fit TRBD2. This CDR3 is built from 14 residues. J gave up 1 base and V 3 bases, and 2 bases lay outside the gene matches. This CDR3 is CASSFRGSQETQYF. Written as DNA, the CDR3 is TGTGCCAGCAGTTTCCGCGGGAGCCAAGAGACCCAGTACTTC.

The genes are TRBV5-1 and TRBJ2-1; 8 bases align to TRBD2. Losses at the gene ends were 2 bases for V and 5 bases for J; bases not matched to a gene: 6. The CDR3 spans 15 residues. Germline CDR1 and CDR2: SGHRS and YFSETQ. Here the CDR3 reads CASSFAGGMHNEQFF. The CDR3 DNA follows: TGCGCCAGCAGCTTCGCGGGGGGTATGCACAATGAGCAGTTCTTC.

This clonotype showed up just once. The gene calls are TRBV6-5 and TRBJ2-1, with TRBD1 matching over 10 bases. Looked up from germline, CDR1 is MNHEY and CDR2 is SVGAGI. The CDR3 covers 14 residues. The V gene end was trimmed by 7 bases and the J gene end by 6 bases; junction bases not matched to a gene: 6. CDR3 nucleotides: TGTGCCAGCACCGAGACAGGGGGCCGCAATGAGCAGTTCTTC. Its translation: CASTETGGRNEQFF.

The genes are TRBV7-9 and TRBJ2-7, with D hard to call. Trimming cost V 5 bases and J 0 bases, with 5 bases left between them. The germline CDR1 and CDR2 sequences are SEHNR and FQNEAQ (reference sequence). The CDR3 totals 12 residues. The chain's CDR3 is CASSPISYEQYF. The CDR3 DNA sequence: TGTGCCAGCAGCCCGATCTCCTACGAGCAGTACTTC.

This clonotype has a handful of counts. The rearrangement links TRBV5-5 to TRBJ2-1; TRBD2 matches at 11 bases. The CDR3 has 15 amino acids. The germline CDR1 and CDR2 sequences are SGHKS and YYEKEE (reference sequence). V dropped 0 bases and J dropped 8; count of bases not matched to a gene: 4. The CDR3 DNA reads TGTGCCAGCAGCTTGGTGGTAGCGGGGGGGGATGAGCAGTTCTTC. Protein sequence: CASSLVVAGGDEQFF. Combining the CDR3 with reference TRBV5-5 and TRBJ2-1 gives the whole variable domain DAGVTQSPTHLIKTRGQQVTLRCSPISGHKSVSWYQQVLGQGPQFIFQYYEKEERGRGNFPDRFSARQFPNYSSELNVNALLLGDSALYLCASSLVVAGGDEQFFGPGTRLTVL.

This clonotype was observed at least ten times. The chain recombines TRBV6-5 with TRBJ2-5, with a possible D match to TRBD2 (6 bases). CDR1 and CDR2 (germline): MNHEY, SVGAGI. There are 13 residues in the CDR3. Trimming pared 2 bases from V and 2 bases from J, leaving 6 bases between. CDR3 DNA: TGTGCCAGCAGTTACGGGGGGCAAGAGACCCAGTACTTC. Its protein product is CASSYGGQETQYF.